This T cell receptor beta chain is drawn from a study of blood T cell repertoires in COVID-19. Turning to the study itself: The samples span acute and convalescent COVID-19 from the United States, Italy and Spain.

In the study's own analysis: Estimation of nucleated cell counts relied on the amplification of reference gene primers. Generated by immunoSEQ multiplex PCR, the TCRdb table keeps only in-frame clones and is missing some. The V and J calls and the clone size are those of that table, but D and trimming were determined from the DNA. There are some 70,000 clones in the sample; 65% to 90% occur only once, and under 3% lies in the top ten. Trimming took 4 bases from V and 2 from J; bases not matched to a gene: 6. Germline loops: CDR1 SGDLS, CDR2 YYNGEE. The CDR3 is 15 amino acids. The clonotype was recovered from a man of 80 years or more with acute or convalescent COVID-19. Sequenced: peripheral blood. The chain joins TRBV9 to TRBJ2-7; 10 nucleotides line up with TRBD2. The CDR3 reads CASSSGLAVAYEQYF. The DNA of the CDR3 is TGTGCCAGCAGCTCAGGACTAGCGGTAGCCTACGAGCAGTACTTC.